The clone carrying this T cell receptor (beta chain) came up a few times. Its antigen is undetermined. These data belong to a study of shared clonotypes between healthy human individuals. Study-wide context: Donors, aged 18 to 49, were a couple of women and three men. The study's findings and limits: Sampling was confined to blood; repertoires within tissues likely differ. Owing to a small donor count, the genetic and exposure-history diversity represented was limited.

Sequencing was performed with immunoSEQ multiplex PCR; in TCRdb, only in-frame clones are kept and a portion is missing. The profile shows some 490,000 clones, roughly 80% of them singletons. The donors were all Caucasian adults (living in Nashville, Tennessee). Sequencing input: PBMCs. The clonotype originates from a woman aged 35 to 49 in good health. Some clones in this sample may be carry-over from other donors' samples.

CDR3 sequence (DNA): TGCACCAGCAGCCAAGGGGGGCATGAGCAGTTCTTC. It is translated as CTSSQGGHEQFF. V and J are TRBV1 and TRBJ2-1; TRBD1, the table's D call, was not compared with the DNA. TRBV1 has pseudogene status. The CDR3 runs 12 residues.